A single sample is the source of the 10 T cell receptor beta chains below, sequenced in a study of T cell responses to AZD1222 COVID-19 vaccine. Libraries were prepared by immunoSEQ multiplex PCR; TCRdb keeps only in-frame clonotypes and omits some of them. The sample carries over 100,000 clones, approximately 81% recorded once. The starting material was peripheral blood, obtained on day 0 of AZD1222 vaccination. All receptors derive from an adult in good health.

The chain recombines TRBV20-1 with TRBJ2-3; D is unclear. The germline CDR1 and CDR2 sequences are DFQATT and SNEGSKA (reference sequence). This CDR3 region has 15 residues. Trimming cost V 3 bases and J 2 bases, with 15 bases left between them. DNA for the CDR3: TGCAGTGCTAGTAGAGGAAGCGCTTACACAGATACGCAGTATTTT. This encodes CSASRGSAYTDTQYF.

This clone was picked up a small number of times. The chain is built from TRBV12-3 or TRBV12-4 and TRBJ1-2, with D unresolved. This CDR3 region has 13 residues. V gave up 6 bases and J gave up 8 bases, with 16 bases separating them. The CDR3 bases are TGTGCCAGCAGCCGGAGTAGGGTGGGAGGCTACACCTTC. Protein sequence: CASSRSRVGGYTF.

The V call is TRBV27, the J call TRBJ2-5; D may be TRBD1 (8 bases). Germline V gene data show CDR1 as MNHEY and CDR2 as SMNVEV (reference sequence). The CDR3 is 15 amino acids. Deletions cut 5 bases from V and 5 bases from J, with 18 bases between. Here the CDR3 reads CASSPRTGRGETQYF. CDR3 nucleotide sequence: TGTGCCAGCAGTCCTCGGACAGGGAGGGGGGAGACCCAGTACTTC.

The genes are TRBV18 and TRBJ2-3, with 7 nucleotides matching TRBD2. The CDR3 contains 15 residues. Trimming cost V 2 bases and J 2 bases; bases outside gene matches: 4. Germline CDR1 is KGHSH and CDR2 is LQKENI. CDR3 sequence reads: CASSPGGGDTDTQYF. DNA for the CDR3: TGTGCCAGCTCACCAGGCGGGGGAGACACAGATACGCAGTATTTT.

The CDR3: CATSRGGGDEKLFF. DNA for the CDR3: TGTGCCACCAGCAGAGGAGGGGGCGATGAAAAACTGTTTTTT. The V and J genes are TRBV15 and TRBJ1-4; 7 positions match TRBD1. CDR3 length: 14 residues. The germline V gene has CDR1 LNHNV and CDR2 YYDKDF (reference sequence). The trim removed 1 base at V and 6 bases at J, leaving 2 bases unmatched.

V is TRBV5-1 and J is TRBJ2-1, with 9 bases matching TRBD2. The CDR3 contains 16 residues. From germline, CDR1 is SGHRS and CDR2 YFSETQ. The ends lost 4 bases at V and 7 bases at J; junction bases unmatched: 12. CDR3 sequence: CASSLTAGGASNEQFF. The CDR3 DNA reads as TGCGCCAGCAGCCTAACAGCGGGAGGCGCTAGTAATGAGCAGTTCTTC. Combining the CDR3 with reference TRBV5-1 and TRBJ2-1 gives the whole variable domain KAGVTQTPRYLIKTRGQQVTLSCSPISGHRSVSWYQQTPGQGLQFLFEYFSETQRNKGNFPGRFSGRQFSNSRSEMNVSTLELGDSALYLCASSLTAGGASNEQFFGPGTRLTVL.

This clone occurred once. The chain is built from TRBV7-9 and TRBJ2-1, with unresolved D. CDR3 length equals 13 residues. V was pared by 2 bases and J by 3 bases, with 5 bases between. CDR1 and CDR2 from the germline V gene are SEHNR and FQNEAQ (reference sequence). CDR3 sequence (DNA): TGTGCCAGCAGCTTATCTGGCTACAATGAGCAGTTCTTC. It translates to CASSLSGYNEQFF. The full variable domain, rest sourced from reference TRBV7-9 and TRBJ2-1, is DTGVSQNPRHKITKRGQNVTFRCDPISEHNRLYWYRQTLGQGPEFLTYFQNEAQLEKSRLLSDRFSAERPKGSFSTLEIQRTEQGDSAMYLCASSLSGYNEQFFGPGTRLTVL.

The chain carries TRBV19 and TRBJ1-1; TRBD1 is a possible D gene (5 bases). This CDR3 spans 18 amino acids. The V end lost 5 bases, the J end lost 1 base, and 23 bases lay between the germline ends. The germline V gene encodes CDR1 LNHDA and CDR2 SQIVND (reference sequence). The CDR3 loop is CASSGYLAGPGGNTEAFF. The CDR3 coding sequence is TGTGCCAGTAGTGGGTACTTGGCGGGGCCTGGGGGGAACACTGAAGCTTTCTTT.

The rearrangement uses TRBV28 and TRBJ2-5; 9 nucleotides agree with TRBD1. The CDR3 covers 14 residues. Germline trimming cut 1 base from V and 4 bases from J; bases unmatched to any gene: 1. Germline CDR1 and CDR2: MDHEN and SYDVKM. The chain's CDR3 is CASSLSDRGETQYF. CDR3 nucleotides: TGTGCCAGCAGTTTATCGGACAGGGGAGAGACCCAGTACTTC. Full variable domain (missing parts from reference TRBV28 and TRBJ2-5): DVKVTQSSRYLVKRTGEKVFLECVQDMDHENMFWYRQDPGLGLRLIYFSYDVKMKEKGDIPEGYSVSREKKERFSLILESASTNQTSMYLCASSLSDRGETQYFGPGTRLLVL.

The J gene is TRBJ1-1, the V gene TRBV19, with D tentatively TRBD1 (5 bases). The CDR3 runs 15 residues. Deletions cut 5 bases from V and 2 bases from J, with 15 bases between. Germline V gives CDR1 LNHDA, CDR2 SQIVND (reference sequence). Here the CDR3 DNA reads TGTGCCAGTAGTCTCCAGGGATATAGCAACACTGAAGCTTTCTTT. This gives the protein CASSLQGYSNTEAFF.